This T cell receptor beta chain originates from a study of cytomegalovirus exposure and HLA in healthy donors. Trimming cost V 3 bases and J 4 bases, with 13 bases left between them. The CDR3 consists of 15 residues. Germline CDR1 and CDR2: MNHEY and SMNVEV (reference sequence). The PCR used 60 Vbeta and 13 Jbeta primers. Original analysis: It was a later analysis that counted roughly 80 million unique TCR beta chains, of which 9 million to 13 million were shared. The repertoire was sequenced with immunoSEQ multiplex PCR; TCRdb's copy has only in-frame clones and lacks some. D and trimming come from the DNA, and the V and J calls and clone size come from that table. The sample lists 95,000 to 150,000 clones, 65% to 90% occurring once.

The V and J genes are TRBV27 and TRBJ2-1, with D perhaps TRBD1 (5 bases). The sequencing sample was made of PBMCs. The clonotype comes from a man aged 25 to 45 in good health and CMV-seronegative. The CDR3, as DNA: TGTGCCAGCAGTTTCCAGGGAAACGGATACAATGAGCAGTTCTTC. Amino acids: CASSFQGNGYNEQFF.